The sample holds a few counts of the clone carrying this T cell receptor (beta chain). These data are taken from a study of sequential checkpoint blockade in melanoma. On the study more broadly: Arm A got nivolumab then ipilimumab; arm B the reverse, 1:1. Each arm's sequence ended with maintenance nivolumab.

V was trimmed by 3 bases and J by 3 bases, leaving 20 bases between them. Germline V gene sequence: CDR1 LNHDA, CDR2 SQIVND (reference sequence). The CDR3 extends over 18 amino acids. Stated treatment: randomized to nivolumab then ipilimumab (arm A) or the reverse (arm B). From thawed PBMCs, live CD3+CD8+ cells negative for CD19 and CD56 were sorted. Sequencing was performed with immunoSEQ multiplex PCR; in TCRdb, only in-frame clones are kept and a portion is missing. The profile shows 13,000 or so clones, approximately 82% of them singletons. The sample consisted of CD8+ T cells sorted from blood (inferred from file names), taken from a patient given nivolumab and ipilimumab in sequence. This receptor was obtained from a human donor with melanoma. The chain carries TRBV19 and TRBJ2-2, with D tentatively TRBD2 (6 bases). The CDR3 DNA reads TGTGCCAGTAGTATGAAAATGGGCGGGGTTATGCACACCGGGGAGCTGTTTTTT. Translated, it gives CASSMKMGGVMHTGELFF. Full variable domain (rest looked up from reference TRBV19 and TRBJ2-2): DGGITQSPKYLFRKEGQNVTLSCEQNLNHDAMYWYRQDPGQGLRLIYYSQIVNDFQKGDIAEGYSVSREKKESFPLTVTSAQKNPTAFYLCASSMKMGGVMHTGELFFGEGSRLTVL.